A single sample gave rise to the 5 T cell receptor beta chains below, sequenced in a study of shared clonotypes between healthy human individuals. Clones were read by immunoSEQ multiplex PCR, and TCRdb kept only the in-frame ones, dropping some. In the table there are some 2,500,000 clones, roughly 90% of which are singletons. The specimen sequenced was naive CD4+ T cells from PBMCs. Subset defined: CD45RA+ positively selected. The receptor source for this set is a man younger than 35 in good health. Some clones in this sample may be carry-over from other donors' samples.

This chain links TRBV9 with TRBJ1-3; possible D gene TRBD1, 5 bases. This CDR3 is built from 15 residues. Trimming took off 3 bases at V and 4 bases at J, with 14 bases between the two ends. Per the germline V gene, CDR1 is SGDLS and CDR2 is YYNGEE. CDR3 nucleotide sequence: TGTGCCAGCAGCGCGATGGGGGGTTCCGGAAACACCATATATTTT. Translating gives CASSAMGGSGNTIYF.

The chain combines TRBV6-1 with TRBJ1-2; D is ambiguous. This CDR3 spans 14 amino acids. Germline CDR1 is MNHNS and CDR2 is SASEGT. Trimming removed 1 base from V and 4 bases from J, with 10 bases in between. CDR3 loop: CASSEVLSTYGYTF. The CDR3 DNA sequence: TGTGCCAGCAGTGAAGTCCTGTCAACCTATGGCTACACCTTC.

The chain uses TRBV5-1 and TRBJ2-1; a weak D match, TRBD2 (7 bases). The length of the CDR3 is 18 residues. Trimming pared 3 bases from V and 0 bases from J, leaving 19 bases between. Germline V gene lookup returns CDR1 SGHRS and CDR2 YFSETQ. The CDR3 DNA sequence: TGCGCCAGCAGCTCGACACCGGGGGGCTCTGGCTCCTACAATGAGCAGTTCTTC. It yields the protein CASSSTPGGSGSYNEQFF.

The V gene is TRBV10-3, the J gene TRBJ2-5; TRBD2 matches at 13 bases. The junction had 17 bases not matched to a gene; V was cut back by 5 bases and J by 5 bases. This CDR3 comprises 19 residues. Germline assignment: CDR1 ENHRY and CDR2 SYGVKD. As DNA, the CDR3 is TGTGCCATCAGTCCCAGTCCGGGACTAGCGGGAAGGGGTTGGGAGACCCAGTACTTC. It yields the protein CAISPSPGLAGRGWETQYF.

This chain links TRBV5-1 with TRBJ2-7; D is uncertain. CDR3 length: 13 amino acids. Germline CDR1 is SGHRS and CDR2 is YFSETQ. The V gene lost 1 base and the J gene lost 4 bases, with 9 bases spanning the gap. CDR3 in DNA: TGCGCCAGCAGCTTGTTTCCCGGGTACGAGCAGTACTTC. Protein product: CASSLFPGYEQYF.